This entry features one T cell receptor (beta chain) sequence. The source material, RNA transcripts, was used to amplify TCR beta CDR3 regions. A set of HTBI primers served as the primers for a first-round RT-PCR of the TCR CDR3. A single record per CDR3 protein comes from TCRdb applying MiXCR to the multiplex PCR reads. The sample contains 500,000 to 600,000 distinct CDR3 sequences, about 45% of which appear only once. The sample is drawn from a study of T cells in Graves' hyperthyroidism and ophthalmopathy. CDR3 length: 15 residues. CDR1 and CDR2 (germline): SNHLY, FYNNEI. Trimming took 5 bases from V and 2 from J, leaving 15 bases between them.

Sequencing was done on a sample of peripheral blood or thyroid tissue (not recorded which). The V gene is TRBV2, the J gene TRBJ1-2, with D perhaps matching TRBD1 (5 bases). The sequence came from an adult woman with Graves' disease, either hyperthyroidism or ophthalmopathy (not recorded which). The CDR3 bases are TGTGCCAGCAGTCTAAACGGCGGGGGGAACTATGGCTACACCTTC. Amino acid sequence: CASSLNGGGNYGYTF.